This paragraph covers one T cell receptor beta chain sequence. Its antigen is currently unknown. The CDR3 contains 15 residues. Trimming took 6 bases from V and 2 from J, leaving 14 bases between them. Germline V gene data show CDR1 as MNHNS and CDR2 as SASEGT. This sample stems from a study of a mutant IDH1 vaccine in newly diagnosed glioma. Whole-study context: Treated patients showed a male proportion of roughly 60%, a female proportion of about 40%, and a mean age of about 44 years. Radiotherapy, temozolomide, or both had been given previously, and both were given to most. Study-level results: Evidence of vaccine-induced immune responses was documented in 85% to 95% of patients.

The assay was immunoSEQ multiplex PCR, and TCRdb's table has in-frame clones only and misses some. The sample lists fewer than 45,000 clones, around 82% seen once, with roughly 9.1% in the top ten. Time point in this sample: baseline, week 1 (first vaccination visit). Treatment meaning: pre-vaccination baseline after standard-of-care therapy. In every donor, the tumor was a new WHO grade 3 or 4 IDH1-mutant, ATRX-lost astrocytoma. This sequence originates from a middle-aged man with glioma. Some clones in this sample may be carry-over from other donors' samples. This material consisted of PBMCs, taken from a glioma patient treated with radiotherapy, temozolomide or both. The J gene is TRBJ1-3, the V gene TRBV6-1; D remains ambiguous. Written as DNA, the CDR3 is TGTGCCAGCAGCCGGACGATAACGCCTGGAAACACCATATATTTT. Residues: CASSRTITPGNTIYF.